The 26 T cell receptor beta chains presented below share a single source sample, sequenced in a study of blood T cell repertoires in COVID-19. The repertoire was sequenced with immunoSEQ multiplex PCR; TCRdb's copy has only in-frame clones and lacks some. The sample shows under 300,000 clones, approximately 86% of them seen only once. The sample consisted of peripheral blood. Every receptor here comes from a man between 60 and 75 years old who had recovered from COVID-19.

This CDR3 is CASRETGTTEAFF. The CDR3 DNA is TGTGCCAGCAGGGAGACAGGGACGACTGAAGCTTTCTTT. This sequence joins TRBV11-3 and TRBJ1-1; 7 positions agree with TRBD1. CDR1 SGHNT and CDR2 YENEEA come from the germline V gene. The junction had 6 bases not matched to a gene; V was cut back by 6 bases and J by 5 bases. This CDR3 spans 13 amino acids.

The V call is TRBV9, the J call TRBJ2-6; the match to TRBD1 covers 8 bases. V lost 2 bases and J lost 2; bases outside the gene matches: 6. The CDR3 is 17 amino acids. CDR1 and CDR2 (germline): SGDLS, YYNGEE. CDR3 DNA sequence: TGTGCCAGCAGCGTTCGGACAGGGTTAACTGGGGCCAACGTCCTGACTTTC. It yields the protein CASSVRTGLTGANVLTF.

The V and J genes are TRBV15 and TRBJ2-7; 12 bases match TRBD1. The CDR3 spans 18 residues. Germline V gene lookup returns CDR1 LNHNV and CDR2 YYDKDF (reference sequence). Trimming took 1 base from V and 3 from J; bases not matched to a gene: 10. The CDR3 DNA reads as TGTGCCACCAGCAGAGTGGGACAGGGGGCGTCGGGTATCTACGAGCAGTACTTC. It yields the protein CATSRVGQGASGIYEQYF.

CDR3: CASSQSGTGSRTGELFF. CDR3 DNA: TGCGCCAGCAGTCAATCGGGGACAGGATCGAGGACCGGGGAGCTGTTTTTT. The chain joins TRBV23-1 to TRBJ2-2; TRBD1 agrees at 8 bases. TRBV23-1 qualifies as an ORF whose function is uncertain. This CDR3 spans 17 amino acids. The trim removed 0 bases at V and 5 bases at J, leaving 8 bases unmatched.

The chain carries TRBV6-2 or TRBV6-3 and TRBJ2-1; unclear D gene. This CDR3 has 11 residues. Germline CDR1 MNHEY, CDR2 SVGEGT. Trimming stripped 5 bases from V and 6 bases from J, with 5 bases between. The CDR3 DNA reads as TGTGCCAGCAGTGCGCCCAATGAGCAGTTCTTC. This codes for CASSAPNEQFF.

V gene TRBV7-8 combines with J gene TRBJ1-6; possible D gene TRBD1, 6 bases. The CDR3 extends over 15 amino acids. CDR1 and CDR2 from the germline V gene are SGHVS and FQNEAQ. V gave up 1 base and J gave up 4 bases, with 8 bases separating them. The CDR3: CASSLVDRYNSPLHF. CDR3 DNA: TGTGCCAGCAGCTTAGTGGACAGATATAATTCACCCCTCCACTTT.

In DNA form, the CDR3 reads TGCACCAGCAGCCAAGAAGTGACAGGGGGCCACTACGAGCAGTACTTC. Amino acids: CTSSQEVTGGHYEQYF. This chain connects TRBV1 to TRBJ2-7; the DNA was not compared with TRBD1, the D call given in the table. TRBV1 is recorded as a pseudogene. The CDR3 runs 16 residues.

The rearrangement joins TRBV30 to TRBJ1-3; no firm D call. The germline V gene has CDR1 GTSNPN and CDR2 SVGIG (reference sequence). There are 12 residues in the CDR3. V lost 2 bases and J lost 7, with 9 bases in between. Here the CDR3 reads CAWSLQRNTIYF. Here the CDR3 DNA reads TGTGCCTGGAGTCTACAGCGGAACACCATATATTTT.

J is TRBJ2-2 and V is TRBV4-1, with D possibly matching TRBD1 (6 bases). CDR3 length: 16 amino acids. Germline CDR1 is MGHRA and CDR2 is YSYEKL. The ends were cut back, 4 bases at V and 5 bases at J, with 17 bases in the middle. CDR3 sequence (DNA): TGCGCCAGCAGCCGAGATACCGGGACATTGACCGGGGAGCTGTTTTTT. Its protein is CASSRDTGTLTGELFF.

The chain's CDR3 is CATSDLVAGGTNEQFF. The CDR3 DNA sequence: TGTGCCACCAGTGATTTAGTAGCGGGGGGGACCAATGAGCAGTTCTTC. J is TRBJ2-1 and V is TRBV24-1, with 11 bases that match TRBD2. V was pared by 1 base and J by 6 bases, with 4 bases of the junction left unmatched. The CDR3 extends over 16 amino acids. CDR1 is KGHDR and CDR2 is SFDVKD in the germline V gene.

The chain joins TRBV2 to TRBJ1-1; a possible D gene is TRBD1 (5 bases). The CDR3 covers 14 residues. Between the trimmed V and J ends, which lost 1 base and 2 bases, there was a span of 8 bases. Germline V gives CDR1 SNHLY, CDR2 FYNNEI. The CDR3 DNA follows: TGTGCCAGCAGTGAAGGCAGGGCCAACACTGAAGCTTTCTTT. It yields the protein CASSEGRANTEAFF.

V usage is TRBV10-3 and J usage is TRBJ1-6; tentatively, D is TRBD1 (6 bases). Trimming removed 8 bases at V and 7 bases at J, with 9 bases between. Germline CDR1 and CDR2: ENHRY and SYGVKD. The CDR3 sequence is 12 residues long. CDR3 loop: CAIGQGNSPLHF. For the CDR3, the DNA is TGTGCCATCGGGCAGGGGAATTCACCCCTCCACTTT.

The chain uses TRBV5-4 and TRBJ2-7, with D uncertain. This CDR3 spans 13 amino acids. CDR1 SGHNT and CDR2 YYREEE come from the germline V gene (reference sequence). V was clipped by 2 bases and J by 3 bases, with 9 bases between them. The CDR3 sequence is CASSFGSVYEQYF. The CDR3, as DNA: TGTGCCAGCAGCTTCGGGTCGGTCTACGAGCAGTACTTC.

In this sample, this clone turned up once. The chain uses TRBV2 and TRBJ2-1, with D uncertain. CDR3 length: 13 amino acids. V was pared by 2 bases and J by 9 bases, with 11 bases between. Per the germline V gene, CDR1 is SNHLY and CDR2 is FYNNEI. The chain's CDR3 is CASSEWAGGEQFF. In DNA form, the CDR3 reads TGTGCCAGCAGTGAATGGGCAGGTGGTGAGCAGTTCTTC.

This rearrangement joins TRBV19 to TRBJ1-2, with D possibly being TRBD1 (5 bases). The V gene lost 5 bases and the J gene lost 3 bases, with 7 bases spanning the gap. This CDR3 has 12 amino acids. Per the germline V gene, CDR1 is LNHDA and CDR2 is SQIVND (reference sequence). The CDR3 sequence is CASSWGDYGYTF. In DNA, the CDR3 is TGTGCCAGTAGTTGGGGGGACTATGGCTACACCTTC.

The rearrangement joins TRBV7-2 to TRBJ2-3; D is uncertain. The germline CDR1 and CDR2 sequences are SGHTA and FQGNSA. The CDR3 covers 14 residues. Trimming took off 0 bases at V and 4 bases at J, with 8 bases between the two ends. The CDR3 DNA reads as TGTGCCAGCAGCTTAGCGACTCGGCCAGATACGCAGTATTTT. Translating gives CASSLATRPDTQYF.

The chain couples TRBV5-6 to TRBJ1-1; a weak D match, TRBD1 (5 bases). CDR1 and CDR2 from the germline V gene are SGHDT and YYEEEE. The CDR3 is 12 residues long. The ends were cut back, 1 base at V and 4 bases at J, with 5 bases in the middle. CDR3 nucleotide sequence: TGTGCCAGCAGCTTGAGGGGCACTGAAGCTTTCTTT. This translates into CASSLRGTEAFF.

CDR3 loop: CASRETTGGQETQYF. CDR3 in DNA: TGTGCCAGCAGGGAGACGACGGGGGGACAAGAGACCCAGTACTTC. The V call is TRBV2, the J call TRBJ2-5; 7 positions match TRBD2. The V segment lost 6 bases and the J segment 2 bases; nucleotides outside the gene matches: 9. CDR1 and CDR2 (germline): SNHLY, FYNNEI. This CDR3 has 15 residues.

The chain recombines TRBV27 with TRBJ2-1; no clear D gene. Germline V CDR1 and CDR2: MNHEY, SMNVEV (reference sequence). V lost 3 bases to trimming and J lost 6 bases, with 3 bases between them. CDR3 length equals 11 residues. CDR3 protein: CASSFLNEQFF. CDR3 coding DNA: TGTGCCAGCAGTTTTCTCAATGAGCAGTTCTTC.

The chain is built from TRBV24-1 and TRBJ1-5, with D maybe TRBD1 (5 bases). Per the germline V gene, CDR1 is KGHDR and CDR2 is SFDVKD. The ends were cut back, 6 bases at V and 7 bases at J, with 18 bases in the middle. The CDR3 totals 15 residues. CDR3 in DNA: TGTGCCACCAGTCCGACTGGGGGGTTAAAACAGCCCCAGCATTTT. Protein: CATSPTGGLKQPQHF.

The rearrangement links TRBV11-2 to TRBJ2-2; 8 bases fit TRBD2. CDR3 length equals 15 residues. Germline V gene data show CDR1 as SGHAT and CDR2 as FQNNGV. V dropped 2 bases and J dropped 5; count of bases not matched to a gene: 4. The CDR3 sequence is CASSLSTGGTGELFF. CDR3 nucleotides: TGTGCCAGCAGCTTAAGTACGGGGGGGACCGGGGAGCTGTTTTTT.

The J gene is TRBJ1-5, the V gene TRBV5-5; 7 nucleotides align to TRBD1. The CDR3 runs to 15 residues. V was pared by 0 bases and J by 6 bases, with 6 bases of the junction left unmatched. Germline V lookup: CDR1 SGHKS, CDR2 YYEKEE (reference sequence). This chain's CDR3 is CASSLGVGGSQPQHF. Written as DNA, the CDR3 is TGTGCCAGCAGCTTGGGGGTAGGGGGCAGTCAGCCCCAGCATTTT. Full variable domain (outside the CDR3, taken from reference TRBV5-5 and TRBJ1-5): DAGVTQSPTHLIKTRGQQVTLRCSPISGHKSVSWYQQVLGQGPQFIFQYYEKEERGRGNFPDRFSARQFPNYSSELNVNALLLGDSALYLCASSLGVGGSQPQHFGDGTRLSIL.

As DNA, the CDR3 is TGTGCCAGCACCGGCGGGGAGAACACCGGGGAGCTGTTTTTT. Amino acid sequence: CASTGGENTGELFF. The chain couples TRBV11-3 to TRBJ2-2, with a weak D call TRBD2 (6 bases). The CDR3 consists of 14 residues. CDR1 SGHNT and CDR2 YENEEA come from the germline V gene. V gave up 7 bases and J gave up 1 base, with 10 bases separating them.

V and J are TRBV18 and TRBJ2-1; the D gene is possibly TRBD2 (7 bases). Trimming cost V 4 bases and J 8 bases, with 18 bases left between them. The CDR3 totals 15 residues. Germline V gives CDR1 KGHSH, CDR2 LQKENI. The CDR3 region is CASSRGLQGGDEQFF. As DNA, the CDR3 is TGTGCCAGCTCACGGGGGCTACAGGGAGGGGATGAGCAGTTCTTC. The full variable domain, rest sourced from reference TRBV18 and TRBJ2-1, is NAGVMQNPRHLVRRRGQEARLRCSPMKGHSHVYWYRQLPEEGLKFMVYLQKENIIDESGMPKERFSAEFPKEGPSILRIQQVVRGDSAAYFCASSRGLQGGDEQFFGPGTRLTVL.

This chain links TRBV28 with TRBJ1-5; TRBD1 is a possible D gene (5 bases). This CDR3 spans 15 amino acids. Trimming cost V 4 bases and J 4 bases, with 14 bases left between them. Germline loops: CDR1 MDHEN, CDR2 SYDVKM. CDR3 DNA sequence: TGTGCCAGCAGTTCCCCATCCGGGGGAAATCAGCCCCAGCATTTT. It codes for CASSSPSGGNQPQHF.

The chain is built from TRBV6-5 and TRBJ1-2; 10 bases map to TRBD1. This CDR3 contains 14 residues. The V segment lost 6 bases and the J segment 8 bases; nucleotides outside the gene matches: 9. Germline CDR1 reads MNHEY; CDR2 reads SVGAGI. CDR3 sequence: CASRPSGTGEGYTF. The CDR3 nucleotides read TGTGCCAGCAGACCATCCGGGACAGGGGAGGGCTACACCTTC.